The 13 T cell receptor beta chains below all came from one sample that was sequenced in a study of response to subunit inactivated influenza vaccine. TCRdb ran MiXCR on the RT-PCR reads and lists one entry per CDR3 protein. The table lists almost 250,000 distinct CDR3 sequences, about 12% of them singletons. The material sequenced was non-naive T cells sorted from PBMCs, taken 14 to 15 days before vaccination. The origin of the receptors is a man in his forties or fifties who received an inactivated influenza vaccine.

This clonotype has ten or more counts. The CDR3 DNA follows: TGCAGTGCTCCAGGACCTCTCAGGGCCTACCAAGAGACCCAGTACTTC. It encodes CSAPGPLRAYQETQYF. V gene TRBV20-1 combines with J gene TRBJ2-5; maybe TRBD1 (5 bases). Germline V gives CDR1 DFQATT, CDR2 SNEGSKA (reference sequence). V lost 5 bases to trimming and J lost 0 bases, with 19 bases between them. CDR3 length equals 16 residues.

This clonotype has only a few counts. This chain links TRBV4-3 with TRBJ2-3, with a weak D call TRBD2 (6 bases). Looked up from germline, CDR1 is LGHNA and CDR2 is YSLEER. Deletions cut 3 bases from V and 0 bases from J, with 10 bases between. CDR3 size: 15 residues. The chain's CDR3 is CASSQEGRSTDTQYF. The CDR3 DNA reads TGCGCCAGCAGCCAGGAGGGCCGAAGCACAGATACGCAGTATTTT.

This clonotype has ten or more counts. The rearrangement uses TRBV11-2 and TRBJ2-1; TRBD2 agrees at 11 bases. The J segment lost 0 bases and the V segment lost 0 bases, leaving 7 bases of the junction unmatched. Germline V gives CDR1 SGHAT, CDR2 FQNNGV. This CDR3 has 19 residues. The CDR3 nucleotides read TGTGCCAGCAGCTTAGATCTGACTAGCGGGGTTGCCTCCTACAATGAGCAGTTCTTC. It yields the protein CASSLDLTSGVASYNEQFF.

This clonotype has a count of ten or more. This chain uses TRBV21-1 with TRBJ1-5; the table gives TRBD1 as D, unverified against the DNA. TRBV21-1 has pseudogene status. The CDR3 is 17 amino acids. CDR3 in DNA: TGTGCCACAGTTGGACAGAGGCCTTTGAAGAGCAATCAGCCCCAGCATTTT. Translation: CATVGQRPLKSNQPQHF.

In its sample, this clonotype was seen many times. J is TRBJ2-1 and V is TRBV6-2 or TRBV6-3; D is perhaps TRBD1 or TRBD2 (5 bases each). The CDR3 runs 15 residues. Trimming cost V 2 bases and J 3 bases, with 11 bases left between them. CDR1 and CDR2 (germline): MNHEY, SVGEGT. CDR3 nucleotides: TGTGCCAGCAGTTACGAGGGACCGATCTACAATGAGCAGTTCTTC. Translating gives CASSYEGPIYNEQFF.

A word on this clonotype: Given the absence of the conserved phenylalanine or tryptophan at the CDR3 end, a read error is likely. The DNA is left out, because the CDR3 cannot be placed on it with certainty; the CDR3 is given as TCRdb lists it. V and J are TRBV7-9 and TRBJ1-4; the table's D call, TRBD1, has no DNA check behind it. CDR1 is SEHNR and CDR2 is FQNEAQ in the germline V gene (reference sequence). The CDR3 length is 13 residues, termini included. The CDR3 region is CASSLARGPAGCL.

The rearrangement uses TRBV12-3 or TRBV12-4 and TRBJ2-7, with D perhaps given as TRBD1 or TRBD2 (6 bases each). This CDR3 comprises 12 residues. V lost 3 bases, J lost 7 bases, and 10 bases lay in between. The CDR3 is CASSFRGGEQYF. The CDR3, as DNA: TGTGCCAGCAGTTTCAGGGGAGGTGAGCAGTACTTC.

The chain is built from TRBV9 and TRBJ1-4, with D maybe TRBD1 (6 bases). The length of the CDR3 is 13 residues. CDR1 and CDR2 (germline): SGDLS, YYNGEE. V gave up 3 bases and J gave up 8 bases, with 11 bases separating them. In DNA, the CDR3 is TGTGCCAGCAGCGCCGGGGGCCTCGAAAAACTGTTTTTT. Translated, it gives CASSAGGLEKLFF.

This clonotype showed up just a few times. The J gene is TRBJ2-1, the V gene TRBV30; D is unclear. Trimming shortened V by 1 base and J by 0 bases, and 10 bases separated the two germline ends. The CDR3 totals 15 residues. CDR1 is GTSNPN, CDR2 SVGIG, per germline (reference sequence). CDR3 nucleotides: TGTGCCTGGAGTGGGCAGCTGAGCTCCTACAATGAGCAGTTCTTC. Translating it yields CAWSGQLSSYNEQFF. Together with reference TRBV30 and TRBJ2-1, the CDR3 gives the full variable domain: SQTIHQWPATLVQPVGSPLSLECTVEGTSNPNLYWYRQAAGRGLQLLFYSVGIGQISSEVPQNLSASRPQDRQFILSSKKLLLSDSGFYLCAWSGQLSSYNEQFFGPGTRLTVL.

This clonotype has ten or more counts. The V call is TRBV9, the J call TRBJ1-4, with a tentative D call TRBD1 (5 bases). The CDR3 consists of 14 residues. From germline, CDR1 is SGDLS and CDR2 YYNGEE. The V and J ends lost 0 bases and 8 bases respectively, with 11 bases between them. CDR3 region: CASSVADGDEKLFF. CDR3 coding DNA: TGTGCCAGCAGCGTAGCCGACGGGGACGAAAAACTGTTTTTT.

The CDR3 region has the DNA TGTGCCAGCAGCTCCGCGGGGGGAATGGTTTACGAGCAGTACTTC. It codes for CASSSAGGMVYEQYF. This rearrangement joins TRBV7-9 to TRBJ2-7; 8 positions match TRBD2. Germline CDR1 is SEHNR and CDR2 is FQNEAQ (reference sequence). The length of the CDR3 is 15 residues. The V segment lost 4 bases and the J segment 4 bases; nucleotides outside the gene matches: 9.

This clonotype was seen many times. This rearrangement joins TRBV12-3 or TRBV12-4 to TRBJ2-3; D not certain. Trimming cost V 3 bases and J 4 bases, with 11 bases left between them. CDR3 length equals 14 residues. The CDR3 region has the DNA TGTGCCAGCAGTTTCTTGGCGACCTCAGATACGCAGTATTTT. Encoded protein: CASSFLATSDTQYF.

This clonotype was found many times. The chain recombines TRBV28 with TRBJ2-3; D is unresolved. Per germline, CDR1 MDHEN and CDR2 SYDVKM. Trimming stripped 3 bases from V and 7 bases from J, with 11 bases between. The CDR3 consists of 13 residues. CDR3 sequence: CASSFRDFYTQYF. CDR3 nucleotide sequence: TGTGCCAGCAGTTTCCGCGACTTCTATACGCAGTATTTT.